This is a list of T cell receptor beta chains from one sample in a study of T cell repertoires in cytomegalovirus infection. These receptors' antigens are unknown. TCRdb processed the reads anew with MiXCR; each CDR3 protein has one entry. The repertoire includes fewer than 1,000,000 distinct CDR3 sequences, about a third of them detected once, and around 15% sits in the top ten. This specimen was cultured CD8+ T cells from PBMCs, taken from culture after CMV antigen stimulation. These receptors were collected from a human donor in good health (CMV status not recorded). Some clones in this sample may be carry-over from other donors' samples. The CDR3 runs from the conserved cysteine through the conserved F or W. The D gene is left open where the match is weak. A clone size is listed for some rows: how often the clone was seen (once, few, many), or a class if it is expanded.

d_gene: TRBD2
j_gene: TRBJ2-3
v_gene: TRBV13
abundance: .
CDR3aa: CASSSHTPDSGGSTDTQYF
CDR3nt: TGTGCCAGCAGCTCACACACCCCGGATAGCGGGGGGAGCACAGATACGCAGTATTTT

d_gene: .
j_gene: TRBJ2-7
v_gene: TRBV7-6
abundance: .
CDR3aa: CVSSDRPNYEQYF
CDR3nt: TGTGTCAGCAGCGACAGGCCCAACTACGAGCAGTACTTC

d_gene: .
j_gene: TRBJ1-2
v_gene: TRBV10-3
abundance: .
CDR3aa: CAITGAGYDGYTF
CDR3nt: TGTGCCATCACAGGAGCAGGGTATGATGGCTACACCTTC

d_gene: .
j_gene: TRBJ2-7
v_gene: TRBV4-1
abundance: .
CDR3aa: CASSQEVSDTYEQYF
CDR3nt: TGCGCCAGCAGCCAAGAAGTTAGTGACACCTACGAGCAGTACTTC

d_gene: .
j_gene: TRBJ1-1
v_gene: TRBV29-1
abundance: .
CDR3aa: CSVVRGPDTEAFF
CDR3nt: TGCAGCGTTGTTAGGGGCCCAGACACTGAAGCTTTCTTT

d_gene: .
j_gene: TRBJ2-5
v_gene: TRBV18
abundance: few
CDR3aa: CASSEVDRLAQETQYF
CDR3nt: TGTGCCAGCTCCGAGGTCGACAGATTGGCCCAAGAGACCCAGTACTTC

d_gene: TRBD1
j_gene: TRBJ1-2
v_gene: TRBV24-1
abundance: .
CDR3aa: CATSDSDRDDGYTF
CDR3nt: TGTGCCACCAGTGACTCCGACAGGGATGATGGCTACACCTTC

d_gene: .
j_gene: TRBJ1-5
v_gene: TRBV18
abundance: .
CDR3aa: CASSPQGRASNQPQHF
CDR3nt: TGTGCCAGCTCACCCCAGGGCAGGGCCAGCAATCAGCCCCAGCATTTT

d_gene: .
j_gene: TRBJ1-5
v_gene: TRBV15
abundance: .
CDR3aa: CATSTFPGNQPQHF
CDR3nt: TGTGCCACCAGTACATTTCCAGGGAATCAGCCCCAGCATTTT

d_gene: .
j_gene: TRBJ2-7
v_gene: TRBV7-6
abundance: few
CDR3aa: CASSLGDVYASYEQYF
CDR3nt: TGTGCCAGCAGCTTAGGTGACGTCTACGCCTCCTACGAGCAGTACTTC

d_gene: TRBD1
j_gene: TRBJ1-5
v_gene: TRBV20-1
abundance: .
CDR3aa: CSAIQGEPQHF
CDR3nt: TGCAGTGCTATACAGGGGGAACCCCAGCATTTT

d_gene: TRBD2
j_gene: TRBJ2-3
v_gene: TRBV7-3
abundance: few
CDR3aa: CASSYGGTLTDTQYF
CDR3nt: TGTGCCAGCAGCTACGGGGGGACTCTCACAGATACGCAGTATTTT

d_gene: TRBD1
j_gene: TRBJ1-2
v_gene: TRBV12-5
abundance: .
CDR3aa: CASGHGQEETNYGYTF
CDR3nt: TGTGCTAGTGGTCACGGACAGGAGGAAACTAACTATGGCTACACCTTC

d_gene: TRBD1
j_gene: TRBJ2-2
v_gene: TRBV12-5
abundance: few
CDR3aa: CASGQRGAGGGELFF
CDR3nt: TGTGCTAGTGGTCAGAGAGGAGCAGGGGGCGGGGAGCTGTTTTTT

d_gene: TRBD1
j_gene: TRBJ1-2
v_gene: TRBV19
abundance: .
CDR3aa: CATPTGTGVRGYTF
CDR3nt: TGTGCCACCCCAACTGGGACAGGGGTGCGAGGCTACACCTTC

d_gene: TRBD2
j_gene: TRBJ2-1
v_gene: TRBV12-3/TRBV12-4
abundance: .
CDR3aa: CASGSSGGNNEQFF
CDR3nt: TGTGCCAGCGGATCTAGCGGGGGGAACAATGAGCAGTTCTTC

d_gene: .
j_gene: TRBJ2-7
v_gene: TRBV27
abundance: few
CDR3aa: CASREGADYEQYF
CDR3nt: TGTGCCAGCAGGGAGGGGGCGGACTACGAGCAGTACTTC

d_gene: TRBD1
j_gene: TRBJ1-2
v_gene: TRBV7-2
abundance: many
CDR3aa: CASSKGQGDYGYTF
CDR3nt: TGTGCCAGCAGTAAAGGACAGGGGGACTATGGCTACACCTTC

d_gene: TRBD1
j_gene: TRBJ1-1
v_gene: TRBV6-1
abundance: few
CDR3aa: CASRGTGTGWAEAFF
CDR3nt: TGTGCCAGCAGAGGGACCGGGACAGGGTGGGCTGAAGCTTTCTTT

d_gene: .
j_gene: TRBJ2-1
v_gene: TRBV2
abundance: .
CDR3aa: CASSGSPEPYNEQFF
CDR3nt: TGTGCCAGCAGTGGGTCGCCAGAACCCTACAATGAGCAGTTCTTC

d_gene: TRBD2
j_gene: TRBJ2-1
v_gene: TRBV6-9
abundance: .
CDR3aa: CASTLGLAGGNEQFF
CDR3nt: TGTGCCAGCACTTTAGGGCTAGCGGGGGGGAATGAGCAGTTCTTC

d_gene: TRBD2
j_gene: TRBJ2-2
v_gene: TRBV6-1
abundance: few
CDR3aa: CASNERLAGGPTGELFF
CDR3nt: TGTGCCAGCAATGAACGACTAGCGGGGGGGCCCACCGGGGAGCTGTTTTTT

d_gene: .
j_gene: TRBJ2-1
v_gene: TRBV19
abundance: .
CDR3aa: CASIRNLAPRPNEQFF
CDR3nt: TGTGCCAGTATTAGAAACCTAGCGCCCCGGCCGAATGAGCAGTTCTTC

d_gene: .
j_gene: TRBJ1-1
v_gene: TRBV4-1
abundance: .
CDR3aa: CASSQEAAKNTEAFF
CDR3nt: TGCGCCAGCAGCCAAGAAGCAGCAAAGAACACTGAAGCTTTCTTT

d_gene: .
j_gene: TRBJ2-3
v_gene: TRBV6-2/TRBV6-3
abundance: many
CDR3aa: CASSYSRGDTQYF
CDR3nt: TGTGCCAGCAGTTACTCGCGGGGAGATACGCAGTATTTT

d_gene: .
j_gene: TRBJ2-1
v_gene: TRBV24-1
abundance: few
CDR3aa: CATSDFQGNNEQFF
CDR3nt: TGTGCCACCAGTGATTTTCAAGGTAACAATGAGCAGTTCTTC

d_gene: .
j_gene: TRBJ2-2
v_gene: TRBV7-9
abundance: .
CDR3aa: CAPNRGTGELFF
CDR3nt: TGTGCCCCCAACCGGGGCACCGGGGAGCTGTTTTTT

d_gene: .
j_gene: TRBJ1-4
v_gene: TRBV12-3/TRBV12-4
abundance: .
CDR3aa: CASSLFPRRDEKLFF
CDR3nt: TGTGCCAGCAGTTTATTTCCGCGGCGGGATGAAAAACTGTTTTTT

d_gene: TRBD1
j_gene: TRBJ2-6
v_gene: TRBV7-6
abundance: .
CDR3aa: CASSSGQGPHSGANVLTF
CDR3nt: TGTGCCAGCAGCTCTGGACAGGGGCCCCACTCTGGGGCCAACGTCCTGACTTTC

d_gene: TRBD1
j_gene: TRBJ2-7
v_gene: TRBV7-9
abundance: .
CDR3aa: CANTGQVVLEQYF
CDR3nt: TGTGCCAACACAGGACAGGTGGTCCTGGAGCAGTACTTC

d_gene: .
j_gene: TRBJ2-1
v_gene: TRBV5-8
abundance: .
CDR3aa: CASIDLGVGGYNEQFF
CDR3nt: TGTGCCAGCATCGATTTGGGGGTAGGGGGCTACAATGAGCAGTTCTTC

d_gene: .
j_gene: TRBJ1-3
v_gene: TRBV4-1
abundance: .
CDR3aa: CASSRLREASGNTIYF
CDR3nt: TGCGCCAGCAGCCGCCTAAGAGAAGCCTCTGGAAACACCATATATTTT

d_gene: .
j_gene: TRBJ1-1
v_gene: TRBV12-5
abundance: .
CDR3aa: CASGSGYRGGDTEAFF
CDR3nt: TGTGCTAGTGGTTCGGGATACCGGGGAGGCGACACTGAAGCTTTCTTT

d_gene: TRBD2
j_gene: TRBJ2-3
v_gene: TRBV28
abundance: .
CDR3aa: CASKSWLRGTSTDTQYF
CDR3nt: TGTGCCAGCAAGAGTTGGTTGCGGGGGACCTCCACAGATACGCAGTATTTT

d_gene: .
j_gene: TRBJ1-4
v_gene: TRBV7-9
abundance: once
CDR3aa: CASSSDGNEKLFF
CDR3nt: TGTGCCAGCAGCTCTGATGGGAATGAAAAACTGTTTTTT

d_gene: .
j_gene: TRBJ1-4
v_gene: TRBV12-3/TRBV12-4
abundance: .
CDR3aa: CASTSIATNEKLFF
CDR3nt: TGTGCCAGCACCTCTATTGCAACTAATGAAAAACTGTTTTTT

d_gene: TRBD1
j_gene: TRBJ2-5
v_gene: TRBV7-9
abundance: many
CDR3aa: CASSTSRDRTASSTQYF
CDR3nt: TGTGCCAGCAGCACGAGCCGGGACAGGACAGCCTCATCGACCCAGTACTTC

d_gene: .
j_gene: TRBJ2-5
v_gene: TRBV4-3
abundance: .
CDR3aa: CASSQDSGAYLQETQYF
CDR3nt: TGCGCCAGCAGCCAAGATTCGGGCGCGTATCTCCAAGAGACCCAGTACTTC

d_gene: .
j_gene: TRBJ2-1
v_gene: TRBV2
abundance: once
CDR3aa: CASSGADSPYNEQFF
CDR3nt: TGTGCCAGCAGTGGGGCTGATTCCCCCTACAATGAGCAGTTCTTC

d_gene: .
j_gene: TRBJ2-2
v_gene: TRBV19
abundance: .
CDR3aa: CATHDPGENTGELFF
CDR3nt: TGTGCCACCCATGATCCAGGGGAAAACACCGGGGAGCTGTTTTTT

d_gene: .
j_gene: TRBJ1-5
v_gene: TRBV27
abundance: few
CDR3aa: CASSFTRSNQPQHF
CDR3nt: TGTGCCAGCAGTTTCACTCGTTCTAATCAGCCCCAGCATTTT

d_gene: .
j_gene: TRBJ1-3
v_gene: TRBV7-9
abundance: few
CDR3aa: CASSQEVSGNTIYF
CDR3nt: TGTGCCAGCAGCCAAGAGGTCTCTGGAAACACCATATATTTT

d_gene: TRBD1
j_gene: TRBJ1-4
v_gene: TRBV7-9
abundance: .
CDR3aa: CASRGQHGNEKLFF
CDR3nt: TGTGCCAGCAGGGGACAGCATGGGAATGAAAAACTGTTTTTT

d_gene: TRBD2
j_gene: TRBJ2-7
v_gene: TRBV6-1
abundance: .
CDR3aa: CASTKRGGSYEQYF
CDR3nt: TGTGCCAGCACTAAACGGGGGGGATCCTACGAGCAGTACTTC

d_gene: .
j_gene: TRBJ1-4
v_gene: TRBV2
abundance: .
CDR3aa: CASSPRVGQSNEKLFF
CDR3nt: TGTGCCAGCAGTCCCCGTGTCGGACAGTCTAATGAAAAACTGTTTTTT

d_gene: .
j_gene: TRBJ2-7
v_gene: TRBV19
abundance: few
CDR3aa: CASSIDDSPGISYEQYF
CDR3nt: TGTGCCAGTAGTATAGATGACTCACCAGGGATCTCCTACGAGCAGTACTTC

d_gene: .
j_gene: TRBJ1-5
v_gene: TRBV12-3/TRBV12-4
abundance: many
CDR3aa: CASSLNGFGQPQHF
CDR3nt: TGTGCCAGCAGTTTAAATGGATTCGGTCAGCCCCAGCATTTT

d_gene: .
j_gene: TRBJ1-2
v_gene: TRBV27
abundance: .
CDR3aa: CASKRRAGGYTF
CDR3nt: TGTGCCAGCAAACGACGGGCCGGCGGCTACACCTTC

d_gene: .
j_gene: TRBJ1-1
v_gene: TRBV27
abundance: .
CDR3aa: CASMAPLSDPRVNTEAFF
CDR3nt: TGTGCCAGCATGGCTCCTTTGTCCGACCCCCGGGTAAACACTGAAGCTTTCTTT